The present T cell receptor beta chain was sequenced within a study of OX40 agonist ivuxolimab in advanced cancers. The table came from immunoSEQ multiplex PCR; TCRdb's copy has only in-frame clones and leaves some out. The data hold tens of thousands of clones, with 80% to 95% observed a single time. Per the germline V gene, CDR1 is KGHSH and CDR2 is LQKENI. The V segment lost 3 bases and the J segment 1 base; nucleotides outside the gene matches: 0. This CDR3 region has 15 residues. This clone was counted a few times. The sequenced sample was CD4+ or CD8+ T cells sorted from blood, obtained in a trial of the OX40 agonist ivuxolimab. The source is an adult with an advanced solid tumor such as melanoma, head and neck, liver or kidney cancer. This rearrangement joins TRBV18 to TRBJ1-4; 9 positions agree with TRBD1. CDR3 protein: CASSPDRGTNEKLFF. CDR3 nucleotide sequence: TGTGCCAGCTCACCGGACAGGGGAACTAATGAAAAACTGTTTTTT.